This T cell receptor beta chain was observed in a study of cytotoxic CD8 clonotypes in ibrutinib-treated CLL. The CDR3 is made up of 12 amino acids. Germline V CDR1 and CDR2: SGHTA, FQGNSA. V lost 3 bases and J lost 7, with 9 bases in between. This table comes from immunoSEQ multiplex PCR, and its TCRdb copy is limited to in-frame clones, with some not included. The table has about 60,000 clones, approximately 60% seen once. Material: PBMCs, obtained after 24 months of ibrutinib treatment. This clonotype was obtained from a human donor with chronic lymphocytic leukemia. The J gene is TRBJ1-1, the V gene TRBV7-2, with unresolved D. In DNA form, the CDR3 reads TGTGCCAGCAGCTTTGCACAGATTGAAGCTTTCTTT. This translates into CASSFAQIEAFF.